These 2 T cell receptor beta chains were all obtained from the same sample, sequenced in a study of regulatory T cells in long-lasting Graves disease. CDR3-region Arm-PCR and iRepertoire HTBI primers produced the TCR beta libraries. TCRdb reprocessed the multiplex PCR reads via MiXCR and lists one record per CDR3 protein. This sample has fewer than 500,000 distinct CDR3 sequences, with 16% found just once. Documented time point: newly diagnosed GD, antithyroid drugs for less than 3 months. The authors made the TCR library using RNA they extracted from PBMCs. Another study also made use of these data, one on T cells in Graves' hyperthyroidism and ophthalmopathy.

Sequenced material: peripheral blood mononuclear cells (PBMCs), taken at new diagnosis, from a patient treated with antithyroid drugs. Source of these receptors: a man between 35 and 55 years old with Graves disease.

At least ten counts were recorded for this clonotype. The gene calls are TRBV12-3 or TRBV12-4 and TRBJ1-1; no clear D. This CDR3 contains 14 residues. V shed 6 bases and J shed 0 bases, with 11 bases lying between them. As DNA, the CDR3 is TGTGCCAGCAGCTTGGTGCGAATGAACACTGAAGCTTTCTTT. Translating gives CASSLVRMNTEAFF.

This clonotype turned up a few times. The chain is built from TRBV24-1 and TRBJ2-2; 11 bases agree with TRBD1. The germline gives CDR1 KGHDR, CDR2 SFDVKD. The CDR3 is 14 residues long. The V segment lost 8 bases and the J segment 5 bases; nucleotides outside the gene matches: 3. This chain's CDR3 is CATTGTGGTGELFF. CDR3 DNA sequence: TGTGCCACCACCGGGACAGGGGGGACCGGGGAGCTGTTTTTT.